A selection of T cell receptor beta chains follows, all from one sample in a study of T cell repertoires in cytomegalovirus infection. Their antigens are not known. Using its own MiXCR run on the reads, TCRdb lists one record per CDR3 protein. The data contain about 470,000 distinct CDR3 sequences, under 55% of them singletons. The sequencing used cultured PBMCs, collected from culture after CMV antigen stimulation. These TCRs come from a human donor in good health (CMV status not recorded). Some clones in this sample may be carry-over from other donors' samples. CDR3s include the opening cysteine and the closing phenylalanine or tryptophan. The order of the fields is D gene, J gene, clone size, V gene, CDR3 protein, CDR3 DNA. A D gene is named only where the DNA matches it firmly. Clone size is given for some rows only: seen once, a few or many times, or a class if the clone is expanded.

d_gene: -
j_gene: TRBJ2-3
abundance: few
v_gene: TRBV7-2
CDR3aa: CASSKGGPLTDTQYF
CDR3nt: TGTGCCAGCAGCAAGGGGGGACCTCTCACAGATACGCAGTATTTT

d_gene: TRBD2
j_gene: TRBJ2-3
abundance: -
v_gene: TRBV6-8
CDR3aa: CASSKGLAGVTQYF
CDR3nt: TGTGCCAGCAGTAAAGGACTAGCGGGTGTTACGCAGTATTTT

d_gene: -
j_gene: TRBJ2-1
abundance: few
v_gene: TRBV6-2/TRBV6-3
CDR3aa: CASSYRGTYNEQFF
CDR3nt: TGTGCCAGCAGTTACCGTGGGACCTACAATGAGCAGTTCTTC

d_gene: -
j_gene: TRBJ2-1
abundance: -
v_gene: TRBV4-1
CDR3aa: CASSQTLAVHEQFF
CDR3nt: TGCGCCAGCAGCCAAACACTAGCTGTCCATGAGCAGTTCTTC

d_gene: TRBD1
j_gene: TRBJ2-3
abundance: -
v_gene: TRBV7-7
CDR3aa: CASSGEQGPWQDTQYF
CDR3nt: TGTGCCAGCAGCGGAGAACAGGGGCCCTGGCAAGATACGCAGTATTTT

d_gene: -
j_gene: TRBJ1-1
abundance: -
v_gene: TRBV7-9
CDR3aa: CASSGVTNTEAFF
CDR3nt: TGTGCCAGCAGCGGGGTGACGAACACTGAAGCTTTCTTT

d_gene: -
j_gene: TRBJ2-2
abundance: few
v_gene: TRBV2
CDR3aa: CASSQHGVASGELFF
CDR3nt: TGTGCCAGCAGCCAACACGGGGTAGCGTCCGGGGAGCTGTTTTTT

d_gene: -
j_gene: TRBJ1-5
abundance: -
v_gene: TRBV18
CDR3aa: CASSPRSGLNQPQHF
CDR3nt: TGTGCCAGCTCACCCAGGAGTGGGCTCAATCAGCCCCAGCATTTT

d_gene: TRBD2
j_gene: TRBJ2-7
abundance: -
v_gene: TRBV5-5
CDR3aa: CATAVTSGSNYEQYF
CDR3nt: TGTGCCACCGCTGTTACTAGCGGGAGCAATTACGAGCAGTACTTC

d_gene: TRBD1
j_gene: TRBJ1-2
abundance: -
v_gene: TRBV7-3
CDR3aa: CASSLTGRTGLGYGYTF
CDR3nt: TGTGCCAGCAGCTTAACCGGTCGGACAGGGTTGGGCTATGGCTACACCTTC

d_gene: -
j_gene: TRBJ2-3
abundance: -
v_gene: TRBV5-3
CDR3aa: CASFPTGGDTQYF
CDR3nt: TGTGCCAGCTTCCCTACCGGGGGCGATACGCAGTATTTT

d_gene: -
j_gene: TRBJ2-3
abundance: -
v_gene: TRBV18
CDR3aa: CASSPGAADTQYF
CDR3nt: TGTGCCAGCTCACCAGGGGCGGCAGATACGCAGTATTTT

d_gene: -
j_gene: TRBJ2-7
abundance: -
v_gene: TRBV4-2
CDR3aa: CASSQAARYEQYF
CDR3nt: TGTGCCAGCAGCCAAGCGGCCCGCTACGAGCAGTACTTC

d_gene: -
j_gene: TRBJ2-1
abundance: -
v_gene: TRBV12-3/TRBV12-4
CDR3aa: CASSPRRRWQFF
CDR3nt: TGTGCCAGCAGTCCCCGGAGGCGGTGGCAGTTCTTC

d_gene: -
j_gene: TRBJ1-2
abundance: -
v_gene: TRBV6-1
CDR3aa: CASTDGSFNYGYTF
CDR3nt: TGTGCCAGCACTGACGGGAGCTTTAACTATGGCTACACCTTC

d_gene: -
j_gene: TRBJ1-1
abundance: -
v_gene: TRBV6-5
CDR3aa: CASSYSLRTGGTEAFF
CDR3nt: TGTGCCAGCAGTTACTCGTTACGGACCGGAGGCACTGAAGCTTTCTTT

d_gene: -
j_gene: TRBJ1-1
abundance: once
v_gene: TRBV11-2
CDR3aa: CASSPRSTGSDTEAFF
CDR3nt: TGTGCCAGCAGCCCACGGAGTACAGGATCGGACACTGAAGCTTTCTTT